This record covers a single TCR beta chain. Antigen unknown. The method was immunoSEQ multiplex PCR; TCRdb's version includes in-frame clones alone and lacks a portion of them. The sample lists tens of thousands of clones; 80% were seen once. This specimen comes from a study of T cell responses to AZD1222 COVID-19 vaccine. Regarding the study as a whole: The span of vaccine-associated CD4 TCRs extended across spike, with dominance at 160-218 and 743-854. The study reported that nearly half of spike-specific TCRs target unmutated variant regions.

V gave up 5 bases and J gave up 0 bases; unmatched junction bases: 3. The germline gives CDR1 LNHDA, CDR2 SQIVND (reference sequence). The CDR3 covers 14 residues. The chain has TRBV19 and TRBJ2-7, with TRBD2 matching over 8 bases. The clonotype comes from an adult in good health. Sequencing was performed on peripheral blood, taken on day 0 of AZD1222 vaccination. Here the CDR3 reads CASSPGTSSYEQYF. CDR3 sequence (DNA): TGTGCCAGTAGTCCCGGGACTAGCTCCTACGAGCAGTACTTC.